The rows below give T cell receptor beta chains drawn from one sample of a study of blood T cell repertoires in COVID-19. This table comes from immunoSEQ multiplex PCR, and its TCRdb copy is limited to in-frame clones, with some not included. The table includes more than 200,000 clones, over 75% detected once. What was sequenced was PBMCs or T cells enriched from blood (not recorded which). The receptors were gathered from a man aged 30-40 years with acute COVID-19. Each CDR3 is given with its conserved first and last residue. For some rows the clone size is stated as once, few or many, or as a class when expanded; others skip it.

v_call clone_size cdr3_aa
TRBV18 - CASSPQSSGTGGEAFF
TRBV7-9 once CASVPGQGAGEQYF
TRBV27 - CASSLPGHSPLHF
TRBV5-1 - CASSLVGLGSEQYF
TRBV5-1 - CASSAGQWRTEAFF
TRBV28 few CASTQWGGEKSQPQHF
TRBV5-4 - CASRIGLADAETQYF
TRBV6-5 - CASSYGGAKTYEQYF
TRBV6-5 - CASSQTQVANEKLFF
TRBV30 few CAWTGQGGSRNTIYF
TRBV19 once CASSPGQGLKYGYTF
TRBV6-5 - CASRYFRDISYEQYF
TRBV10-3 - CAISGTRGTGELFF
TRBV10-1 - CASRKTTGEGNQPQHF
TRBV7-9 - CASSHIEGAGSPLHF
TRBV6-8 - CASLRQYKAGELFF
TRBV10-2 - CASSLDGGGAYEQFF
TRBV18 - CASSPPNRLAAGELFF
TRBV6-5 - CATQGQTGGYTF
TRBV7-2 - CASSFGAVRTGGLREQYF
TRBV7-3 once CASSLSGQGTYEQYF
TRBV7-9 - CASSLAAGGYTEAFF
TRBV27 - CASRERGGFNEQFF
TRBV3-1/TRBV3-2 - CASSQRDSTGELFF
TRBV3-1/TRBV3-2 - CASSRLGGGDAFF
TRBV6-5 many CASRGGGARQETQYF
TRBV3-1/TRBV3-2 few CASSHGTSLAGELFF
TRBV15 - CATSRGLAGGQYEQYF
TRBV7-7 - CASSPQGTDTQYF
TRBV5-1 - CASSLQGRNTEAFF
TRBV6-1 - CASSEATGKTDTQYF